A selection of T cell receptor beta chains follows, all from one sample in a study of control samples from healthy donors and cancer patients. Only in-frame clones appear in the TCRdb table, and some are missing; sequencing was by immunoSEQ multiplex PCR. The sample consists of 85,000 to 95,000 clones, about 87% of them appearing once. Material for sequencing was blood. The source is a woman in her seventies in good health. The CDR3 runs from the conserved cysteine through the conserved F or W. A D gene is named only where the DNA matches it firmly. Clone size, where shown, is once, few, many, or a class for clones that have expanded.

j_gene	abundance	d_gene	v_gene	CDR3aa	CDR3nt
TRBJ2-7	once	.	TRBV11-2	CASSLEGVGEVRAEQYF	TGTGCCAGCAGCTTAGAAGGGGTCGGTGAGGTCAGAGCCGAGCAGTACTTC
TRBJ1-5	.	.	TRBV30	CAWRVGGLDQPQHF	TGTGCCTGGAGGGTAGGGGGGTTAGATCAGCCCCAGCATTTT
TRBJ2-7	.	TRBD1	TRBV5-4	CASSIGQVYEQYF	TGTGCCAGCAGTATTGGACAGGTATACGAGCAGTACTTC
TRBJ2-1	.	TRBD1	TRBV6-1	CASSEWGGQGPNEQFF	TGTGCCAGCAGTGAATGGGGGGGACAGGGACCCAATGAGCAGTTCTTC
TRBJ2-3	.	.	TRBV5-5	CASSLGGTRGTDTQYF	TGTGCCAGCAGCTTGGGGGGGACCCGAGGAACAGATACGCAGTATTTT
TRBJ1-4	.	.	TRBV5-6	CASSLAGSPNEKLFF	TGTGCCAGCAGCTTGGCAGGGAGCCCTAATGAAAAACTGTTTTTT
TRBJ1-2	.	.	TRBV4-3	CASSQDPARVYHGYTF	TGCGCCAGCAGCCAAGACCCCGCCCGGGTTTACCATGGCTACACCTTC
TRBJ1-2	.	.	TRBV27	CASSRSTLLNYGYTF	TGTGCCAGCAGCCGGTCCACACTTCTTAACTATGGCTACACCTTC
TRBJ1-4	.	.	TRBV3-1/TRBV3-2	CASSPGRTNEKLFF	TGTGCCAGCAGCCCAGGGAGAACTAATGAAAAACTGTTTTTT
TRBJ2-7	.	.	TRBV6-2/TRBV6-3	CASSYREYEQYF	TGTGCCAGCAGTTACCGTGAATACGAGCAGTACTTC
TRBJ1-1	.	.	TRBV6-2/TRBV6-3	CASSYGVIGGEAFF	TGTGCCAGCAGTTACGGGGTAATAGGTGGTGAAGCTTTCTTT
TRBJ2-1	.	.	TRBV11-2	CASSPSGQVYNEQFF	TGTGCCAGCAGCCCGTCTGGGCAGGTCTACAATGAGCAGTTCTTC
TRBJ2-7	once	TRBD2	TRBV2	CARGRGEQYF	TGTGCCAGGGGGAGGGGCGAGCAGTACTTC
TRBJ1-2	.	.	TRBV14	CASSQGRQSTGYTF	TGTGCCAGCAGCCAAGGGCGACAGAGCACTGGCTACACCTTC
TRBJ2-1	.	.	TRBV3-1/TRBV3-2	CASSPEGGPYNEQFF	TGTGCCAGCAGCCCAGAGGGTGGCCCCTACAATGAGCAGTTCTTC
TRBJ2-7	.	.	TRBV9	CASSVDADLSLGQYF	TGTGCCAGCAGCGTAGATGCGGATCTATCCCTCGGGCAGTACTTC
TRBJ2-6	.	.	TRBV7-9	CASIMGGSGANVLTF	TGTGCCAGCATCATGGGGGGATCTGGGGCCAACGTCCTGACTTTC
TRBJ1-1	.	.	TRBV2	CASSEALGGTKAFF	TGTGCCAGCAGTGAAGCGCTAGGCGGGACAAAAGCTTTCTTT
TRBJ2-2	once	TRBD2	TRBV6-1	CASSGPRGTYTGELFF	TGTGCCAGCAGTGGCCCGCGGGGGACCTACACCGGGGAGCTGTTTTTT
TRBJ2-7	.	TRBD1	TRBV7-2	CASSPRQGATYEQYF	TGTGCCAGCAGCCCCCGACAGGGGGCAACCTACGAGCAGTACTTC
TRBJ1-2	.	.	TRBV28	CASSKGYGYGYTF	TGTGCCAGCTCTAAAGGGTACGGTTATGGCTACACCTTC
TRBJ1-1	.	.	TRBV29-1	CSVFTGGTEAFF	TGCAGCGTTTTTACAGGAGGCACTGAAGCTTTCTTT
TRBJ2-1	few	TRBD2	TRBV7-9	CASSSGTSGGGDEQFF	TGTGCCAGCAGCTCCGGGACTAGCGGCGGTGGGGATGAGCAGTTCTTC
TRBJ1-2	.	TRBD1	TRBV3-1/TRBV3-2	CASRPPTGNAGYTF	TGTGCCAGCAGACCGCCGACAGGGAATGCCGGCTACACCTTC
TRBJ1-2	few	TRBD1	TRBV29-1	CSASTGQNYGYTF	TGCAGCGCTTCGACAGGGCAGAACTATGGCTACACCTTC
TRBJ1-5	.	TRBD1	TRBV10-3	CAIAGTGEQPQHF	TGTGCCATCGCTGGGACAGGGGAGCAGCCCCAGCATTTT